The rows below give T cell receptor beta chains drawn from one sample of a study of post-analysis software for immune sequencing data. Each CDR3 protein is one row after TCRdb ran MiXCR on the PCR reads. The profile shows some 890,000 distinct CDR3 sequences, about 53% of them singletons. The sample was blood. These receptors all come from a girl aged 10-17 years with multiple sclerosis. Each CDR3 is given with its conserved first and last residue. Some rows have no size entry. The others give once, few or many, or a class for an expanded clone.

TRBV7-9 . CASTTTNGNNEQFF
TRBV12-3/TRBV12-4 . CASTYRQGRSYNEQFF
TRBV4-1 . CASSLILRTSGSGNEQFF
TRBV6-5 once CASSYLDRGGYTF
TRBV7-9 few CASSLPTGHRSYEQYF
TRBV14 few CASSQDSGVGEQYF
TRBV7-9 . CASSLARLAGGLDEQYF
TRBV5-5 . CASSPAGQGSNEQFF
TRBV6-5 few CASIAQGTQYF
TRBV5-1 . CASSLDRGQDEQYF
TRBV6-6 . CASSYEDQVPYNEQFF
TRBV4-1 . CASSPLRDSFSFYGSYNEQFF
TRBV7-8 . CASSSPGLAGGKYNEQFF
TRBV15 few CATSRDLTGNEQFF
TRBV27 . CASSALAGAYEQYF
TRBV20-1 . CSAKREQLEAQYF
TRBV9 . CASSAPSWAGSYGYTF
TRBV7-2 . CASSFDREETQYF
TRBV20-1 few CSARGGGRNTDTQYF
TRBV4-1 . CASSRSLNTEAFF
TRBV29-1 once CSVESSRGTEAFF
TRBV28 . CASSFPGGGGMIYNEQFF
TRBV3-1 . CASSQGTGDTQYF
TRBV12-3/TRBV12-4 few CASSSLEETQYF